This TCR beta chain was profiled in a study of cytomegalovirus exposure and HLA in healthy donors (dated by TCRdb to the late 2010s). Some background on the complete study: According to an earlier analysis of 587 of the donors, about 170 million T cells yielded 120 million or so unique TCR beta sequences and about 300 Gb of sequence data. An early release that covered several hundred HLA-typed donors contained approximately 300 gigabases of sequencing data and tens of millions of unique TCR sequences. Of the roughly 410 genotyped donors, 75% to 85% were placed in the genetic ancestry cluster associated with self-reported Caucasian donors. The aim of the study was to test whether cataloging public T cell receptors could identify signatures of past pathogen exposure. The T cell repertoires of some 670 subjects were profiled by immunosequencing and related to cytomegalovirus serostatus. Besides the first cohort of roughly 700 subjects, a separate validation cohort made up of 120 different subjects was used. The study combined high-throughput TCR immunosequencing, statistical association of individual TCRs with disease status, and machine learning to predict cytomegalovirus infection status. To study patterns of TCR occurrence, a later analysis re-analyzed previously published TCR beta repertoires from more than 550 donors and added high-resolution HLA genotyping. The later analysis used no new phenotypic data to find candidate immune exposures, relying instead on TCR beta sequences and their occurrence across donors. In an earlier analysis of 587 of the donors, high-throughput TCR beta sequencing was used to judge whether each TCR beta V gene segment behaved as functional or pseudogenic. Donor age, sex, ethnicity and CMV serostatus were compiled alongside the repertoire data. Genome-wide SNP genotypes for about 60% of the roughly 700 donors were used in a later genetic analysis, which treated that subset as a discovery cohort. All discovery cohort repertoires had been generated using a single sequencing platform. Both class I and class II loci were covered by HLA typing, at four-digit resolution. Typing coverage differed by locus: A, B, C, DRB1 and DQB1 were typed in roughly 620-630 donors, DQA1 in roughly 500, DPA1 in 600 to 610, and DPB1 in approximately 450. Four to six DR-DQ haplotypes were handled as single units for association and clustering, since linkage in the cohort was strong. Among approximately 370 genotyped donors of the cohort, an average of around 250,000 unique TCR beta nucleotide sequences was sequenced per donor, of which roughly 17% were non-productive.

The cohort consisted of approximately 690 healthy bone marrow donors. At the time of sampling, all cohort members were nominally healthy, though unrecorded immune exposures were likely present. The donor tested CMV seropositive, placing the donor among the roughly 270 seropositive members of the cohort. A peripheral blood sample was provided by each donor, and peripheral blood mononuclear cells were used for TCR beta sequencing. The Qiagen DNeasy Blood Extraction Kit was used to extract genomic DNA from the blood cell samples. What the study reported, not specific to this receptor: A later genetic analysis associated a missense DCLRE1C variant with V-gene and J-gene trimming of TCR beta chains, and an independent cohort replicated the association. Because the 87-base-pair reads could not distinguish some IMGT-functional V segments, including TRBV6-2 and TRBV6-3, those segments were excluded. In a later analysis, the rate of TCR association differed among HLA loci, with DRB1 alleles having the most associated TCRs and HLA-C alleles having the fewest. While some public TCRs were present in many individuals, most TCR sequences turned up only very rarely across donors. In an earlier analysis of 587 of the donors, most TCR beta V segments appeared in productive rearrangements about 87% or about 30% of the time, broadly matching IMGT annotations. Immune exposure information for the cohort was limited to CMV serostatus. Most CMV-associated TCR beta chains appeared to be HLA-restricted in a later analysis, and the HLA associations seemed to be driven largely by CMV exposure. A later analysis associated about 17,000 TCR beta sequences with specific HLA alleles at a false discovery rate of 0.05. A total of roughly 160 TCR beta chains were listed by the study as associated with cytomegalovirus. According to a later analysis, parvovirus B19, influenza, CMV and Epstein-Barr virus appeared linked to several top co-occurrence clusters. In a later analysis, HLA-associated TCR beta chains were found to be more clonally expanded and to have lower generation probabilities than equally common non-associated chains. In this cohort, only TCR beta chains were sequenced, and detectable features were limited by the absence of alpha or paired-chain data. A few of the identified cytomegalovirus-associated TCR beta chains were confirmed in vitro to be specific for cytomegalovirus antigens. Because counts were too low, seventeen rarely observed V segments, including chromosome 9 orphons, were excluded from the earlier analysis of some 540 of the donors. The sequencing pipeline was judged likely to have produced a cluster of highly shared sequence variants as a technical artifact. Roughly uniform sequencing depth across donors was assumed in presence/absence analyses, although this assumption may not hold. In both the original and validation cohorts, the classifier was reported to diagnose cytomegalovirus status with high specificity and sensitivity. Correlated functional status among segregating V segments might be attributable to linkage disequilibrium, but an unknown experimental factor could not be ruled out. A further reported finding was that TCR beta sequences accurately predicted the HLA-A and HLA-B alleles for most subjects in the first cohort. Strong co-occurrence of HLA alleles, especially DR and DQ, made assigning TCR associations to individual alleles difficult. A later genetic analysis reported fewer N-insertions in productive TCRs among donors in an Asian-associated ancestry cluster than the roughly 690-donor mean. It was suggested by the authors that the approach could potentially be generalized to other disease states and immunological phenotypes. HLA typing was unavailable for some donors at each locus, so association tests used only the typed subset.

The library relied on the immunoSEQ multiplex PCR assay. For the multiplex PCR, a mixture combining 60 forward primers for TCR Vbeta segments and 13 reverse primers for TCR Jbeta segments was used. The CDR3 region of rearranged TCR beta genes was amplified from genomic DNA by a multiplex PCR assay. The amplified TCR beta libraries were sequenced on the Illumina HiSeq System as 87-base-pair reads. For the original study's pipeline: A later analysis tallied approximately 87 million unique TCR beta chains across the 666 repertoires, and around 10 million of those chains were shared by two or more donors. To remove PCR and sequencing errors, raw reads were error-corrected and collapsed into unique sequences using a nearest-neighbor algorithm that merged closely related sequences. Alignment of CDR3 sequences to IMGT reference sequences was used to assign V, D and J gene segments. For a sequence to be retained, at least a six-nucleotide match to both a V gene segment and a J gene segment was required. Rearrangements were called productive when the CDR3 lacked stop codons and stayed in frame with V and J; all others were non-productive. Following IMGT convention, CDR3 was defined as the stretch from the second conserved V-encoded cysteine up to the conserved J-encoded phenylalanine. Sequences without an unambiguous match to a single V gene segment were excluded from the earlier analysis of 450 to 650 of the donors. An earlier analysis of under 750 of the donors called V segments functional above 56.7% productive rearrangements and segregating when the between-donor standard deviation exceeded 5%. A statistical classification framework was built to diagnose cytomegalovirus status from the catalog of TCR beta chain sequences. In a later analysis, V and J genes were assigned by comparing TCR nucleotide sequences against IMGT/GENE-DB human TR gene sequences. In a later analysis, CDR3 sequences and most-parsimonious VDJ recombination scenarios were assigned using the TCRdist pipeline. In a later analysis, each TCR beta chain was defined by its CDR3 amino acid sequence together with its V-gene family, and reads lacking a unique V-gene family were excluded. As a way to deal with suspected cross-contamination and a sequencing artifact, a later analysis dropped under 600 nucleotide sequences that were highly shared and had low generation probability. In a later analysis, a clonal expansion index was calculated for each public chain from normalized within-repertoire ranks of inferred template counts. In a later analysis, generation probabilities were computed with a VDJ recombination model fitted to out-of-frame rearrangements, and the resulting probabilities were checked against IGoR. In a later analysis, TCR-TCR, TCR-HLA and TCR-CMV co-occurrence was scored with hypergeometric tests, and a repertoire-size bias correction was applied to TCR pairs. A later analysis estimated false discovery rates by permuting HLA or CMV assignments 20 times. In a later analysis, co-occurring TCRs were grouped using DBSCAN, with TCRdist sequence similarity added in when clustering inside HLA-allele-positive subsets. For co-occurrence clustering, repertoires with fewer than 30,000 or more than 120,000 public chains were excluded, along with five repertoires with anomalous nucleotide sharing. As stored in TCRdb, this immuneACCESS dataset retains in-frame rearrangements with V and J assigned. A fraction of the clones does not appear; measured against another copy, unresolved V genes explain less than half of the discrepancy, and the remainder lacks a known reason. V and J calls and clone size are those listed in that table; D and trimming were worked out from the DNA. A total of 80,000 to 130,000 clones appear in this sample, more than 75% of them only once. The top ten clones comprise 4% of the sample.

The CDR3 starts with the cysteine, ends with the phenylalanine, and has 15 residues. The entry retains the CDR3 DNA only, 45 bases that are in frame from base 1. CDR1 and CDR2, per the germline V gene (reference sequence), are MNHEY and SMNVEV. Trimmed from V: 5 bases; trimmed from J: 8 bases; junction bases lacking a gene match: 8. To note about this clone: The antigen this receptor binds is unknown. Base qualities are not at hand, and no much larger clone is one base apart.

The rearranged chain carries TRBV27 and TRBJ1-4; 10 middle bases align to TRBD1. The clonotype originates from a woman in her forties or fifties in good health and CMV-seropositive. Sequenced sample: PBMCs. CDR3 sequence: CASSPLDRGREKLFF. The DNA reads TGTGCCAGCAGTCCCTTAGACAGGGGGCGGGAAAAACTGTTTTTT.